The TCR beta chain described here comes from a study of technical replicates of blood from four donors. The protocol was immunoSEQ multiplex PCR, while the TCRdb copy is restricted to in-frame clones and leaves out a portion. Of 9,500 to 15,000 clones detected, roughly nine tenths appear once; the ten largest clones hold 7.5% to 9.5%. Germline lookup yields CDR1 SGHRS and CDR2 YFSETQ. V lost 5 bases and J lost 0, with 12 bases in between. The CDR3 has 15 residues. This receptor was identified in a human donor in good health. The material sequenced was PBMCs. This chain uses TRBV5-1 with TRBJ1-3, with a weak D call TRBD1 (6 bases). For the CDR3, the DNA is TGCGCCAGCAGTGCCAGGGGAAGCTCTGGAAACACCATATATTTT. It specifies CASSARGSSGNTIYF.